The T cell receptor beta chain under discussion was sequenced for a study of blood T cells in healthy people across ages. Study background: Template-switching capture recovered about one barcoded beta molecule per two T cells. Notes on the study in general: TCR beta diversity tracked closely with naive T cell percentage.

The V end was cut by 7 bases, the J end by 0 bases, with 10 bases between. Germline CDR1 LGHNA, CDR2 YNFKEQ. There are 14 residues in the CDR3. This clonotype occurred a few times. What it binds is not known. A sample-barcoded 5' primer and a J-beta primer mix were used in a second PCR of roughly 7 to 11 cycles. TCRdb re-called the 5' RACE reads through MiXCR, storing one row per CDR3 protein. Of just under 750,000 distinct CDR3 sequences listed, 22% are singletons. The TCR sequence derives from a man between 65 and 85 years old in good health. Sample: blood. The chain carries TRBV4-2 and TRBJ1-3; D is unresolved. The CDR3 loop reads CASMTPGSGNTIYF. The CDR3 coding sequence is TGTGCCAGCATGACCCCGGGCTCTGGAAACACCATATATTTT.